This TCR beta chain was recovered during a study of CD4 T cells in relation to SARS-CoV-2 and coronaviruses. Findings and limits, study-wide: No crossreactivity against non-spike viral proteins was tested here. Each donor contributed either pre-pandemic or post-infection samples, not both.

After removal of 3 bases from V and 5 bases from J, the junction contained 10 bases not matched to a gene. The CDR3 covers 15 residues. CDR1 and CDR2 from the germline V gene are LNHDA and SQIVND (reference sequence). Unexposed donor CD4+ T cells date from about 2011-2018, before the COVID-19 pandemic. CD4+ T cells were isolated from the cells after 10 days of culture. Assay used: immunoSEQ multiplex PCR; TCRdb lists only in-frame clones, some missing. This sample has about 22,000 clones; under 85% occur once, and the top ten carry about 16%. Concerning this clone itself: The antigen remains undetermined.

The receptor's source is a human donor in good health. V and J are TRBV19 and TRBJ2-7, with TRBD1 matching 7 bases. Sequencing used CD4+ T cells from PBMCs, cultured in vitro. CDR3 nucleotides: TGTGCCAGTAGTATCCTCTCGACAGGGTTGGACGAGCAGTACTTC. Translating gives CASSILSTGLDEQYF.